These 30 T cell receptor beta chains originate from one sample sequenced in a study of patients and donors after allogeneic stem cell transplantation. MiXCR, run by TCRdb on the RT-PCR reads, gives a single entry per CDR3 protein. This table holds tens of thousands of distinct CDR3 sequences, less than 15% found once. Sequencing was done on a sample of blood, either unsorted or a sorted T cell fraction (not recorded which). Source of these receptors: a human donor who was either an allogeneic HSCT recipient or a stem cell or donor lymphocyte infusion donor (not recorded which). It is not recorded whose cells these are; they may come from a transplant donor.

This clonotype was seen repeatedly, ten times or more. This chain links TRBV9 with TRBJ1-2, with 7 bases lining up with TRBD1. The germline gives CDR1 SGDLS, CDR2 YYNGEE. The J segment lost 3 bases and the V segment lost 0 bases, leaving 5 bases of the junction unmatched. The CDR3 runs 15 residues. The CDR3, as DNA: TGTGCCAGCAGCGTAGCTCCGGGGACAGACTATGGCTACACCTTC. This translates into CASSVAPGTDYGYTF.

This clonotype was counted at least ten times. The rearrangement joins TRBV20-1 to TRBJ1-2; 9 bases align to TRBD1. The ends lost 1 base at V and 8 bases at J; junction bases unmatched: 14. The CDR3 runs 16 residues. Germline CDR1 reads DFQATT; CDR2 reads SNEGSKA (reference sequence). CDR3 amino acids: CSARAAGTGLGGGYTF. As DNA, the CDR3 is TGCAGTGCTAGAGCCGCAGGGACAGGGCTCGGAGGAGGCTACACCTTC.

CDR3 bases: TGCAGTGCTAGCGGGCAGGGTCGAAGTTTATATAATTCACCCCTCCACTTT. Translated, it gives CSASGQGRSLYNSPLHF. The chain recombines TRBV20-1 with TRBJ1-6; D perhaps matches TRBD1 (5 bases). Trimming removed 3 bases at V and 4 bases at J, with 19 bases between. The CDR3 is 17 residues long. Germline V gene lookup returns CDR1 DFQATT and CDR2 SNEGSKA (reference sequence).

There are a few counts of this clonotype. The chain carries TRBV3-1 and TRBJ2-5, with TRBD2 matching 10 bases. Germline values: CDR1 LGHDT, CDR2 YNNKEL (reference sequence). J gave up 5 bases and V 0 bases, and 9 bases lay outside the gene matches. The CDR3 spans 17 residues. CDR3: CASSQEWLAGEVETQYF. CDR3 bases: TGTGCCAGCAGCCAAGAGTGGCTAGCGGGAGAAGTGGAGACCCAGTACTTC.

There are a few counts of this clonotype. The chain employs TRBV11-2 and TRBJ1-2; TRBD1 matches at 7 bases. Per germline, CDR1 SGHAT and CDR2 FQNNGV. The CDR3 covers 15 residues. Trimming took 5 bases from V and 8 from J; bases not matched to a gene: 14. The CDR3 protein is CASSPMIRQGSGYTF. The CDR3 DNA is TGTGCCAGCAGCCCGATGATCCGACAGGGTAGCGGCTACACCTTC.

The chain carries TRBV24-1 and TRBJ2-1, with D possibly matching TRBD1 (5 bases). This CDR3 spans 14 amino acids. The V end was cut by 2 bases, the J end by 7 bases, with 11 bases between. The germline V gene has CDR1 KGHDR and CDR2 SFDVKD. The CDR3 reads CATSDWQGGNEQFF. The CDR3 DNA sequence: TGTGCCACCAGTGATTGGCAGGGTGGGAATGAGCAGTTCTTC.

This clonotype was observed a few times. This chain uses TRBV7-6 with TRBJ2-1; tentative D call: TRBD2 (6 bases). This CDR3 spans 13 amino acids. CDR1 SGHVS and CDR2 FNYEAQ come from the germline V gene. V was trimmed by 6 bases and J by 5 bases, leaving 11 bases between them. The CDR3 DNA is TGTGCCAGCAGGGGGGGACTTGACAATGAGCAGTTCTTC. Its protein product is CASRGGLDNEQFF. Full variable domain (remainder filled in from reference TRBV7-6 and TRBJ2-1): GAGVSQSPRYKVTKRGQDVALRCDPISGHVSLYWYRQALGQGPEFLTYFNYEAQQDKSGLPNDRFSAERPEGSISTLTIQRTEQRDSAMYRCASRGGLDNEQFFGPGTRLTVL.

This rearrangement joins TRBV10-3 to TRBJ2-3; D is possibly TRBD2 (5 bases). Trimming stripped 6 bases from V and 3 bases from J, with 10 bases between. The CDR3 totals 13 residues. In germline, CDR1 is ENHRY, CDR2 SYGVKD. The CDR3 nucleotides read TGTGCCATCAGACCTGGGAGAACAGATACGCAGTATTTT. Residues: CAIRPGRTDTQYF.

A few counts support this clonotype. The V call is TRBV7-9, the J call TRBJ1-6; 9 bases align to TRBD1. The germline gives CDR1 SEHNR, CDR2 FQNEAQ (reference sequence). Unmatched junction bases numbered 6, after V lost 5 bases and J lost 7 bases. The CDR3 sequence is 15 residues long. The CDR3 coding sequence is TGTGCCAGCAGCACCTGGGACAGGGCGAATTCACCCCTCCACTTT. Translation gives CASSTWDRANSPLHF.

This clonotype has at least ten counts. The chain couples TRBV20-1 to TRBJ2-3; D remains ambiguous. The V gene lost 2 bases and the J gene lost 4 bases, with 7 bases spanning the gap. The germline V gene has CDR1 DFQATT and CDR2 SNEGSKA (reference sequence). This CDR3 is built from 12 residues. The CDR3 region has the DNA TGCAGTGCTAGATGGACGGCAGATACGCAGTATTTT. It translates to CSARWTADTQYF.

This clonotype was recorded only once. The chain joins TRBV7-8 to TRBJ2-1; 7 nucleotides agree with TRBD2. Unmatched junction bases numbered 9, after V lost 1 base and J lost 3 bases. This CDR3 has 17 amino acids. Germline V CDR1 and CDR2: SGHVS, FQNEAQ. The CDR3 region is CASSLGLVAGFYNEQFF. DNA of the CDR3: TGTGCCAGCAGCTTAGGGTTAGTAGCGGGTTTCTACAATGAGCAGTTCTTC.

V is TRBV9 and J is TRBJ2-5; no clear D. Germline V gene data show CDR1 as SGDLS and CDR2 as YYNGEE. The V gene lost 2 bases and the J gene lost 5 bases, with 7 bases spanning the gap. The CDR3 runs 12 residues. The CDR3 DNA reads as TGTGCCAGCAGCGTGGGTTATGAGACCCAGTACTTC. Protein product: CASSVGYETQYF.

The CDR3 reads CSATGTGVGTGELFF. The CDR3 DNA follows: TGCAGTGCTACAGGGACAGGGGTTGGCACCGGGGAGCTGTTTTTT. This sequence joins TRBV20-1 and TRBJ2-2; TRBD1 aligns across 10 bases. Germline loops: CDR1 DFQATT, CDR2 SNEGSKA (reference sequence). This CDR3 has 15 amino acids. After removal of 4 bases from V and 4 bases from J, the junction contained 6 bases not matched to a gene.

The rearrangement links TRBV11-2 to TRBJ1-1, with D possibly being TRBD1 (6 bases). Trimming shortened V by 5 bases and J by 1 base, and 14 bases separated the two germline ends. This CDR3 region has 15 residues. The germline CDR1 and CDR2 sequences are SGHAT and FQNNGV. DNA for the CDR3: TGTGCCAGCAGCCATAGAGGGGGGTGGAACACTGAAGCTTTCTTT. Its protein product is CASSHRGGWNTEAFF.

This clonotype was seen repeatedly, ten times or more. The V gene is TRBV9, the J gene TRBJ1-6; a possible D gene is TRBD1 (6 bases). There are 14 residues in the CDR3. The germline V and J ends were trimmed by 4 bases and 5 bases, with 10 bases remaining between them. Germline CDR1 SGDLS, CDR2 YYNGEE. Here the CDR3 DNA reads TGTGCCAGCAGCATGACAGGAGATAATTCACCCCTCCACTTT. Its translation is CASSMTGDNSPLHF.

The V gene is TRBV3-1, the J gene TRBJ2-3, with 12 bases identical to TRBD2. Looked up from germline, CDR1 is LGHDT and CDR2 is YNNKEL (reference sequence). This CDR3 is 18 amino acids long. V shed 5 bases, J shed 6 bases, and the junction held 15 bases outside the gene matches. DNA for the CDR3: TGTGCCAGCAGCTCGCCCTCGGGACTAGCGGGCCCGTGGGATACGCAGTATTTT. Its protein product is CASSSPSGLAGPWDTQYF.

This clonotype was recorded many times. The chain uses TRBV5-1 and TRBJ2-1, with D unclear. V dropped 4 bases and J dropped 6 bases, with 20 bases sitting between them. The germline CDR1 and CDR2 sequences are SGHRS and YFSETQ. The CDR3 is made up of 16 amino acids. CDR3 DNA: TGCGCCAGCAGCATCGCATCGGGTGGACCCTCCAATGAGCAGTTCTTC. Its protein is CASSIASGGPSNEQFF.

This clonotype has just a few counts. The genes are TRBV11-2 and TRBJ2-1; D is possibly TRBD2 (6 bases). The CDR3 consists of 15 residues. CDR1 is SGHAT and CDR2 is FQNNGV in the germline V gene. Trimming removed 5 bases at V and 6 bases at J, with 17 bases between. DNA for the CDR3: TGTGCCAGCAGCATCCCCGGGACTTCTGGCAATGAGCAGTTCTTC. Residues: CASSIPGTSGNEQFF.

V gene TRBV2 combines with J gene TRBJ1-1; 7 nucleotides match TRBD1. V shed 2 bases and J 1 base; nucleotides not matched to a gene: 1. This CDR3 has 14 residues. CDR1 is SNHLY, CDR2 FYNNEI, per germline. Here the CDR3 reads CASSEWDRNTEAFF. In nucleotides, the CDR3 is TGTGCCAGCAGTGAATGGGACAGGAACACTGAAGCTTTCTTT.

There are many counts of this clonotype. The chain recombines TRBV27 with TRBJ1-2; 7 nucleotides line up with TRBD1. Germline lookup yields CDR1 MNHEY and CDR2 SMNVEV (reference sequence). There are 15 residues in the CDR3. With V trimmed by 6 bases and J by 4 bases, 11 bases remained unmatched. CDR3 loop: CASRISTGWVYGYTF. The DNA for the CDR3 is TGTGCCAGCAGGATCTCGACAGGGTGGGTCTATGGCTACACCTTC.

This sequence joins TRBV27 and TRBJ1-3; D is undetermined. The CDR3 is 14 amino acids. Trimming pared 2 bases from V and 0 bases from J, leaving 5 bases between. Germline lookup yields CDR1 MNHEY and CDR2 SMNVEV (reference sequence). CDR3 region: CASSLGVSGNTIYF. CDR3 DNA: TGTGCCAGCAGTTTAGGAGTCTCTGGAAACACCATATATTTT.

This clonotype turned up a few times. The chain uses TRBV12-3 or TRBV12-4 and TRBJ2-1, with 7 bases lining up with TRBD2. This CDR3 is built from 14 residues. J gave up 7 bases and V 6 bases, and 9 bases lay outside the gene matches. The CDR3 loop is CASSQWGGGNEQFF. DNA for the CDR3: TGTGCCAGCAGCCAATGGGGGGGTGGGAATGAGCAGTTCTTC.

In its sample, this clonotype was seen many times. The CDR3, as DNA: TGTGCCAGCAGACCCAGGGTTCAGGGGAATGAAAAACTGTTTTTT. This gives the protein CASRPRVQGNEKLFF. The V and J genes are TRBV12-3 or TRBV12-4 and TRBJ1-4; D might be TRBD1 (6 bases). The CDR3 has 15 amino acids. V gave up 6 bases and J gave up 5 bases, with 16 bases separating them.

CDR3: CASGLILASEAFF. The CDR3 DNA is TGTGCTAGTGGTTTGATACTGGCTTCTGAAGCTTTCTTT. This chain connects TRBV12-5 to TRBJ1-1; no reliable D call. Germline CDR1 LGHNT, CDR2 FRNRAP. V was trimmed by 2 bases and J by 6 bases, leaving 10 bases between them. CDR3 length equals 13 residues.

V and J are TRBV27 and TRBJ2-3; the D gene is possibly TRBD2 (5 bases). This CDR3 has 15 residues. V gave up 5 bases and J gave up 2 bases, with 14 bases separating them. Germline values: CDR1 MNHEY, CDR2 SMNVEV (reference sequence). The CDR3 DNA reads TGTGCCAGCAGTCCGCAACCCGGGAACACAGATACGCAGTATTTT. As protein: CASSPQPGNTDTQYF.

V and J are TRBV6-5 and TRBJ2-5; 7 bases align to TRBD2. The V and J ends lost 5 bases and 5 bases, in that order; junction bases with no gene match: 11. Per germline, CDR1 MNHEY and CDR2 SVGAGI. The length of the CDR3 is 15 residues. The CDR3: CASSHRVAAGETQYF. The CDR3 DNA is TGTGCCAGCAGTCACCGGGTGGCAGCGGGGGAGACCCAGTACTTC.

The chain carries TRBV10-3 and TRBJ2-5, with 10 nucleotides matching TRBD2. The CDR3 loop spans 17 amino acids. The germline gives CDR1 ENHRY, CDR2 SYGVKD. Losses at the gene ends were 0 bases for V and 1 base for J; bases not matched to a gene: 5. The CDR3 DNA follows: TGTGCCATCAGTGAGTCAATAGCGGGAGGACTCCAAGAGACCCAGTACTTC. Translation: CAISESIAGGLQETQYF.

The chain carries TRBV6-1 and TRBJ2-2; 12 bases fit TRBD1. The CDR3 has 15 amino acids. V gave up 2 bases and J gave up 8 bases; unmatched junction bases: 3. The germline gives CDR1 MNHNS, CDR2 SASEGT. This CDR3 is CASSERGQGAGELFF. CDR3 coding DNA: TGTGCCAGCAGTGAACGGGGACAGGGGGCAGGGGAGCTGTTTTTT.

The chain combines TRBV25-1 with TRBJ2-1, with D unclear. The CDR3 length is 14 residues. Trimming left V 8 bases short and J 7 bases short, with 18 bases between. Germline-derived CDR1 and CDR2 are MGHDK and SYGVNS. Here the CDR3 DNA reads TGTGCCAGCTCCTTCGGCGGAATCAGTAATGAGCAGTTCTTC. This translates into CASSFGGISNEQFF.

This clonotype was seen a few times. The V and J genes are TRBV11-3 and TRBJ2-1; TRBD1 is a possible D gene (7 bases). Trimming removed 2 bases at V and 10 bases at J, with 15 bases between. From germline, CDR1 is SGHNT and CDR2 YENEEA. The CDR3 covers 14 residues. The CDR3 DNA reads TGTGCCAGCAGCTTACCAGGGGGGCTAGGCGAGCAGTTCTTC. Protein: CASSLPGGLGEQFF.